The clone carrying this TCR beta chain has only one observation. Clones were sequenced by immunoSEQ multiplex PCR, and TCRdb holds only the in-frame ones, with some missing. The sample carries about 70,000 clones, 80% to 95% recorded once. This record comes from a study of lymphopenia after photon versus proton radiotherapy. This CDR3 comprises 17 residues. Trimming pared 2 bases from V and 6 bases from J, leaving 19 bases between. CDR1 is WSHSY and CDR2 is SAAADI in the germline V gene. The specimen comprised peripheral blood, sampled from a patient treated with photon-based radiotherapy. This chain joins TRBV10-2 and TRBJ1-4, with D possibly TRBD1 on 5 matching bases. This receptor was identified in a middle-aged woman with cholangiocarcinoma. CDR3 DNA: TGCGCCAGCAGTGAGCTCCTTCAGGGAATAGGGGATGAAAAACTGTTTTTT. Its translation is CASSELLQGIGDEKLFF.